Included here is one T cell receptor beta chain sequence, with context. The sample comes from a study of CD8 T cells in Susac syndrome. RNA amounts of about 0.5 to 1 ug underwent reverse transcription with random hexamers. TCRdb used MiXCR to reprocess the immunoSEQ multiplex PCR reads, holding one entry per CDR3 protein. Counted here are approximately 190,000 distinct CDR3 sequences, around 95% occurring once; the ten biggest clones make up 0.098%. After removal of 2 bases from V and 9 bases from J, the junction contained 9 bases not matched to a gene. This CDR3 has 15 residues. Germline CDR1 reads DFQATT; CDR2 reads SNEGSKA (reference sequence).

The rearrangement links TRBV20-1 to TRBJ1-5; TRBD1 matches at 11 bases. The sequencing input was CD4+ T cells from PBMCs. The sequence was obtained from a human donor with Susac syndrome. The CDR3 DNA reads as TGCAGTGCTAGACGAGGGACAGGGGGGTTGGTGCCCCAGCATTTT. This translates into CSARRGTGGLVPQHF.